Shown below are 11 T cell receptor beta chains from a single sample sequenced in a study of blood T cell repertoires in COVID-19. Sequenced by immunoSEQ multiplex PCR; TCRdb stores in-frame clones only, minus some. The data hold under 300,000 clones, with more than 65% observed a single time. Sequences were obtained from peripheral blood. The receptors stem from a woman in her forties with active or convalescent COVID-19.

The chain combines TRBV19 with TRBJ1-4; 10 bases agree with TRBD1. The junction had 7 bases not matched to a gene; V was cut back by 1 base and J by 8 bases. CDR1 and CDR2 from the germline V gene are LNHDA and SQIVND (reference sequence). CDR3 length equals 16 residues. The CDR3 here is CASSIGGTGAREKLFF. The CDR3 DNA sequence: TGTGCCAGTAGTATAGGAGGGACAGGGGCGCGAGAAAAACTGTTTTTT.

The J gene is TRBJ1-6, the V gene TRBV2; 7 nucleotides agree with TRBD1. CDR3 length: 13 residues. Per germline, CDR1 SNHLY and CDR2 FYNNEI. The junction had 3 bases not matched to a gene; V was cut back by 6 bases and J by 7 bases. The CDR3 bases are TGTGCCAGCAGAGGACAGGAGAATTCACCCCTCCACTTT. Protein sequence: CASRGQENSPLHF.

This clone occurred a few times. This chain uses TRBV7-9 with TRBJ2-7, with D tentatively TRBD1 (5 bases). V was clipped by 1 base and J by 6 bases, with 13 bases between them. CDR1 and CDR2 (germline): SEHNR, FQNEAQ (reference sequence). The length of the CDR3 is 14 residues. CDR3 residues: CASSLVNPQGEQYF. CDR3 DNA sequence: TGTGCCAGCAGCTTAGTAAACCCTCAGGGCGAGCAGTACTTC. The whole variable domain, filled in from reference TRBV7-9 and TRBJ2-7, reads DTGVSQNPRHKITKRGQNVTFRCDPISEHNRLYWYRQTLGQGPEFLTYFQNEAQLEKSRLLSDRFSAERPKGSFSTLEIQRTEQGDSAMYLCASSLVNPQGEQYFGPGTRLTVT.

This clone has just one count. The V gene is TRBV5-1, the J gene TRBJ1-6; TRBD1 matches at 9 bases. Per the germline V gene, CDR1 is SGHRS and CDR2 is YFSETQ. V lost 3 bases to trimming and J lost 9 bases; unmatched junction nucleotides: 1. This CDR3 contains 13 residues. Written as DNA, the CDR3 is TGCGCCAGCAGCTGGGACAGGGCTTCACCCCTCCACTTT. Its translation: CASSWDRASPLHF.

CDR3 nucleotide sequence: TGCGCCAGCAGCCAAGATCGGGGGGCGACGGCCAAAAACATTCAGTACTTC. It codes for CASSQDRGATAKNIQYF. This sequence joins TRBV4-1 and TRBJ2-4; a possible D gene is TRBD2 (7 bases). Germline-derived CDR1 and CDR2 are MGHRA and YSYEKL. The CDR3 runs to 17 residues. Trimming cost V 0 bases and J 1 base, with 13 bases left between them.

Points on this clone: Other DNA variants within this sample encode the same CDR3. The V and J genes are TRBV12-3 or TRBV12-4 and TRBJ1-6, with 9 bases matching TRBD1. The CDR3 has 13 amino acids. Trimming at V came to 6 bases and at J to 7 bases, leaving 1 base not matched to a gene. The CDR3 sequence is CASRGQGNSPLHF. The CDR3 DNA follows: TGTGCCAGCAGGGGACAGGGAAATTCACCCCTCCACTTT.

The chain links TRBV28 to TRBJ2-3; D is uncertain. Deletions cut 1 base from V and 8 bases from J, with 13 bases between. This CDR3 contains 14 residues. Germline V gene sequence: CDR1 MDHEN, CDR2 SYDVKM. CDR3 bases: TGTGCCAGCAGTTTATCGGCCCGCGGCGGTACGCAGTATTTT. The encoded protein is CASSLSARGGTQYF.

The V gene is TRBV11-2, the J gene TRBJ2-3; TRBD2 matches at 9 bases. V dropped 4 bases and J dropped 1; count of bases not matched to a gene: 6. This CDR3 is 16 amino acids long. The germline V gene has CDR1 SGHAT and CDR2 FQNNGV. CDR3 residues: CASSSVAGGGTDTQYF. DNA of the CDR3: TGTGCCAGCAGCTCTGTGGCGGGGGGGGGCACAGATACGCAGTATTTT.

This chain connects TRBV5-4 to TRBJ2-3; TRBD2 matches at 8 bases. Germline CDR1 is SGHNT and CDR2 is YYREEE (reference sequence). The CDR3 is 15 residues long. V lost 1 base and J lost 2; bases outside the gene matches: 3. CDR3 sequence reads: CASSLRGGLTDTQYF. The CDR3 region has the DNA TGTGCCAGCAGCTTGCGGGGGGGCCTCACAGATACGCAGTATTTT.

This clone was recorded once. The rearrangement links TRBV29-1 to TRBJ2-2, with D maybe TRBD1 (5 bases). Looked up from germline, CDR1 is SQVTM and CDR2 is ANQGSEA. Trimming shortened V by 5 bases and J by 4 bases, and 11 bases separated the two germline ends. This CDR3 is built from 13 residues. In DNA, the CDR3 is TGCAGCGTTCGACAGCTTGCCACCGGGGAGCTGTTTTTT. It yields the protein CSVRQLATGELFF.

The chain recombines TRBV30 with TRBJ1-1; 7 positions agree with TRBD1. Trimming at V came to 3 bases and at J to 5 bases, leaving 9 bases not matched to a gene. The germline V gene encodes CDR1 GTSNPN and CDR2 SVGIG (reference sequence). CDR3 size: 14 residues. The DNA of the CDR3 is TGTGCCTGGAGGACAGGGCGAAGGGGAACTGAAGCTTTCTTT. It codes for CAWRTGRRGTEAFF.